This T cell receptor beta chain was identified in a study of T-cell reconstitution after alpha-beta-depleted transplantation in children. Points from the study as a whole: Two months or so post-transplant, alpha-beta T cells reportedly derived from several hundred expanded graft clones. T-cell counts and diversity were attributed mostly to newly produced T cells one year after transplant. Some patients owed their high day-60 TCRbeta diversity to surviving recipient T cells and thymic progenitors.

This clonotype was recorded many times. Its antigen is undetermined. The CDR3 sequence is 10 residues long. Germline V lookup: CDR1 MDHEN, CDR2 SYDVKM. V lost 4 bases and J 8 bases, leaving 4 bases between the germline ends. Molecular barcoding with unique molecular identifiers was used for the TCRbeta library. TCRdb recomputed calls from the PCR reads with MiXCR, one row per CDR3 protein. Among hundreds of thousands of distinct CDR3 sequences listed, around 15% were seen once. The sequenced sample was PBMCs, mostly from graft donor cells, obtained 360 days after TCRalphabeta/CD19-depleted stem cell transplant. This sequence originates from a male patient aged 2 to 9 who had a stem cell transplant for acute lymphoblastic leukemia, so the T cells may come from the graft donor. The V and J genes are TRBV28 and TRBJ2-3; D call uncertain. CDR3 nucleotide sequence: TGTGCCAGCAGTTCGGGTACGCAGTATTTT. Translated, it gives CASSSGTQYF. The full variable domain, rest sourced from reference TRBV28 and TRBJ2-3, is DVKVTQSSRYLVKRTGEKVFLECVQDMDHENMFWYRQDPGLGLRLIYFSYDVKMKEKGDIPEGYSVSREKKERFSLILESASTNQTSMYLCASSSGTQYFGPGTRLTVL.